This entry concerns a single T cell receptor (beta chain). Its antigen is unknown. This sample was included in a study of human CD8 memory T cell subsets. Enriched by negative magnetic separation, total CD8+ T cells were obtained. From duplicate vials of about 140,000 sorted CD8+ T cells per subset, RNA was isolated. The TCR beta sequencing libraries came from UMI-labeled 5' RACE. TCRdb re-called the 5' RACE reads; one entry per CDR3 protein, DNA not given. The sample is made up of about 20,000 distinct CDR3 sequences, and the top ten hold approximately 5% of it. CDR1 is MDHEN, CDR2 SYDVKM, per germline. This CDR3 has 15 amino acids. Study-wide results and limits: Whereas effector memory cells differed, stem-like memory and precursor exhausted T cells had comparably high diversity. Chao1 estimates pointed to stem-like memory T cells having more diversity than precursor exhausted T cells did.

Sample: CD8+ T cells from PBMCs. This TCR derives from a human donor in good health. This chain links TRBV28 with TRBJ1-2; TCRdb's D gene call, TRBD1, goes unchecked for lack of DNA. The CDR3 is CASSLMGQGHYGYTF.